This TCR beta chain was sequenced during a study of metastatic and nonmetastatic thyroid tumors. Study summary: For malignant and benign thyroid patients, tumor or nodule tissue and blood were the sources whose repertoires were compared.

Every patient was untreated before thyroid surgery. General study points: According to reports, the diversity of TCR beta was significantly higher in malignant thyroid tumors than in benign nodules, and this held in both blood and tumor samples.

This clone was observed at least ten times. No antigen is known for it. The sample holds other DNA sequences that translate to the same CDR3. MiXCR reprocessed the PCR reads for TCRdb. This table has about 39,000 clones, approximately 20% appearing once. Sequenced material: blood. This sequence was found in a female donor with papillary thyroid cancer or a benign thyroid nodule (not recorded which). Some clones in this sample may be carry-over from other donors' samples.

This CDR3 reads CATSRQGFYQPQHF. Here the CDR3 DNA reads TGTGCCACCAGCAGACAGGGGTTTTATCAGCCCCAGCATTTT. This chain connects TRBV15 to TRBJ1-5, with TRBD1 as a possible D gene (6 bases). In germline, CDR1 is LNHNV, CDR2 YYDKDF (reference sequence). Deletions cut 2 bases from V and 5 bases from J, with 10 bases between. The CDR3 runs 14 residues.